The present T cell receptor beta chain was sequenced within a study of blood T cells in healthy people across ages. This clonotype has a handful of counts. Alongside a J-beta primer mix, a sample-barcoded 5' primer served in a second PCR lasting roughly 6 to 12 cycles. TCRdb used MiXCR to reprocess the 5' RACE reads, holding one entry per CDR3 protein. The repertoire consists of roughly 730,000 distinct CDR3 sequences, with roughly three fifths occurring once and the leading ten covering approximately 24%. Between the trimmed V and J ends, which lost 4 bases and 8 bases, there was a span of 14 bases. Germline V gives CDR1 SGHDN, CDR2 FVKESK. The CDR3 extends over 14 amino acids.

The V call is TRBV14, the J call TRBJ1-4, with D uncertain. Sequenced material: blood. This clonotype was sampled from a man aged 35-49 years in good health. DNA for the CDR3: TGTGCCAGCAGCCCGAGAAGTGCGGCCGAAAAACTGTTTTTT. Its translation is CASSPRSAAEKLFF.